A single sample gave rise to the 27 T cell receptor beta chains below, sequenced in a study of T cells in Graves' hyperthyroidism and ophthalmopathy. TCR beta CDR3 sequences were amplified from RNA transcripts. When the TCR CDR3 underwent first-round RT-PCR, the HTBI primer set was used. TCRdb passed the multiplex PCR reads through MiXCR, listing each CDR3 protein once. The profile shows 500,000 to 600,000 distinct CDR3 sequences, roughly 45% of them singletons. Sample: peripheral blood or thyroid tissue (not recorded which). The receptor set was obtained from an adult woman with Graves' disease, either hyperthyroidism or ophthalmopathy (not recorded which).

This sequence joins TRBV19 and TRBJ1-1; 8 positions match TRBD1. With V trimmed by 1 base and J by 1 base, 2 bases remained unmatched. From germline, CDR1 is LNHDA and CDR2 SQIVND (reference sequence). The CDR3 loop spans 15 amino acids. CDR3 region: CASSIGGQANTEAFF. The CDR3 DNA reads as TGTGCCAGTAGTATAGGGGGACAGGCGAACACTGAAGCTTTCTTT.

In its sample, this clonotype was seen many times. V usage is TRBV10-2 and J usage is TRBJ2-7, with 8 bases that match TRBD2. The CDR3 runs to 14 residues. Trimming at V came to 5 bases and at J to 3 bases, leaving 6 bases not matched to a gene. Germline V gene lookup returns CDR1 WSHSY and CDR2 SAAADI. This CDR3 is CASSPAGGGYEQYF. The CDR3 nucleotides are TGCGCCAGCAGTCCCGCGGGAGGTGGCTACGAGCAGTACTTC.

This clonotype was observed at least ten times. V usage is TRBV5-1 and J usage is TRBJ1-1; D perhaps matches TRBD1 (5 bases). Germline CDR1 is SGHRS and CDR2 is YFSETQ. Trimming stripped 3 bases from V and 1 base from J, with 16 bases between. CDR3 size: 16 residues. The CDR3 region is CASSSAWGRRNTEAFF. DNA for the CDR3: TGCGCCAGCAGCTCGGCGTGGGGACGGAGGAACACTGAAGCTTTCTTT.

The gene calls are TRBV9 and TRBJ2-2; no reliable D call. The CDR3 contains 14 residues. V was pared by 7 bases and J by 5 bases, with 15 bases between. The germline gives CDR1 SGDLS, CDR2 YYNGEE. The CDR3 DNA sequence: TGTGCCAGCGGTTCAGGAGCATCAACCGGGGAGCTGTTTTTT. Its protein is CASGSGASTGELFF.

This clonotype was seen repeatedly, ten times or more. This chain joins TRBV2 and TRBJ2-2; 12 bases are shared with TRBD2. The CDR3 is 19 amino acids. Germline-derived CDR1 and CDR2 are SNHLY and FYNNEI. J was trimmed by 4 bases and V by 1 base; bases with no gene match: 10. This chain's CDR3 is CASSEGETLAGGGTGELFF. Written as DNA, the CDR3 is TGTGCCAGCAGTGAAGGGGAGACTCTAGCGGGAGGGGGCACCGGGGAGCTGTTTTTT. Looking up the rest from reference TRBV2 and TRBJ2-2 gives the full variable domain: EPEVTQTPSHQVTQMGQEVILRCVPISNHLYFYWYRQILGQKVEFLVSFYNNEISEKSEIFDDQFSVERPDGSNFTLKIRSTKLEDSAMYFCASSEGETLAGGGTGELFFGEGSRLTVL.

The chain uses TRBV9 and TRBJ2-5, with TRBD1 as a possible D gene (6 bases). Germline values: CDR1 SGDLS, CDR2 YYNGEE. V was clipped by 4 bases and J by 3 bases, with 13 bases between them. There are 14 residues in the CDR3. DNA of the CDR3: TGTGCCAGCAGCCAAGAGTCAGGGGAAGAGACCCAGTACTTC. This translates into CASSQESGEETQYF.

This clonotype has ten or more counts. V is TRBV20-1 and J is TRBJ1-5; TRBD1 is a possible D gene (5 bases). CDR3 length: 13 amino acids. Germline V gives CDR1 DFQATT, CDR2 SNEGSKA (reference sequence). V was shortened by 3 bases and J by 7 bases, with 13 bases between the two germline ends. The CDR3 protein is CSARSQGGQPQHF. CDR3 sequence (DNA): TGCAGTGCTAGGTCTCAGGGAGGCCAGCCCCAGCATTTT.

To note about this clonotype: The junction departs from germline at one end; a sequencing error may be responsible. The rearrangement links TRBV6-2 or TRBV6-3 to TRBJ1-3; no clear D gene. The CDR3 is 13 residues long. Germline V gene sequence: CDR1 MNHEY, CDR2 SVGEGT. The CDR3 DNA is TGTGCCAGCAGTTGGAGCTCTGGGAACACCATATATTTT. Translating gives CASSWSSGNTIYF.

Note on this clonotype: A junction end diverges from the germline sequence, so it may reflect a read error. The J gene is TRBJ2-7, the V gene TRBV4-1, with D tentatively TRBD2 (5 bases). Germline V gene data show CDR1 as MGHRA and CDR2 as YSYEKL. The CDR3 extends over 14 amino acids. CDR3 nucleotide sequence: TGCGCCAGCGGCCAAGATCCGGGGTCCTACGAGCAGTACTTC. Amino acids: CASGQDPGSYEQYF.

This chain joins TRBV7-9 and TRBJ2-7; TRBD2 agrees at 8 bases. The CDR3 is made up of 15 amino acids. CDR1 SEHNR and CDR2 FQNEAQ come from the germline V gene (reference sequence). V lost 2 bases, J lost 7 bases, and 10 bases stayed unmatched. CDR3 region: CASSLTFSGTGEQYF. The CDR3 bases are TGTGCCAGCAGCTTAACGTTTAGCGGGACGGGGGAGCAGTACTTC.

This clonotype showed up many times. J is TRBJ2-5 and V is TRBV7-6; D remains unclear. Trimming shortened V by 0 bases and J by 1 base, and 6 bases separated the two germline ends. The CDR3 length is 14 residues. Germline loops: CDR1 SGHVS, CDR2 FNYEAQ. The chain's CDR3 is CASSLATGQETQYF. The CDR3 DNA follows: TGTGCCAGCAGCTTAGCGACCGGCCAAGAGACCCAGTACTTC.

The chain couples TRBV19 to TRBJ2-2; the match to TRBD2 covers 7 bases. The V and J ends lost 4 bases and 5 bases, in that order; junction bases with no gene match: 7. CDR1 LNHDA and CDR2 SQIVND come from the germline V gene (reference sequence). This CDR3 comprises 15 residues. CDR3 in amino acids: CASSSRAGFTGELFF. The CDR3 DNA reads TGTGCCAGTAGTAGCCGAGCGGGATTTACCGGGGAGCTGTTTTTT.

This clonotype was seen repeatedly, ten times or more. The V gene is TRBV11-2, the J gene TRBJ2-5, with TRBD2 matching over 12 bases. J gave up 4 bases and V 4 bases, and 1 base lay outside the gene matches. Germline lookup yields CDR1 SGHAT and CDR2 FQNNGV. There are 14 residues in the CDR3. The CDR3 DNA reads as TGTGCCAGCAGCTCGGGACTAGCGGGAGAGACCCAGTACTTC. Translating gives CASSSGLAGETQYF.

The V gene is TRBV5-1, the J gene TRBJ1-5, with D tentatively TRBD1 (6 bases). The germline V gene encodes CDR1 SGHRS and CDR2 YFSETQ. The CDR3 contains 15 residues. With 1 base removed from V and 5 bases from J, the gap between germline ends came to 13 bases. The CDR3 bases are TGCGCCAGCAGCTTGTTGGGGGGCAGCGATCAGCCCCAGCATTTT. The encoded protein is CASSLLGGSDQPQHF.

For the CDR3, the DNA is TGTGCTAGCCCCGGACGTAGCAATCAGCCCCAGCATTTT. It encodes CASPGRSNQPQHF. The chain is built from TRBV2 and TRBJ1-5; unclear D gene. The CDR3 length is 13 residues. Germline CDR1 and CDR2: SNHLY and FYNNEI.

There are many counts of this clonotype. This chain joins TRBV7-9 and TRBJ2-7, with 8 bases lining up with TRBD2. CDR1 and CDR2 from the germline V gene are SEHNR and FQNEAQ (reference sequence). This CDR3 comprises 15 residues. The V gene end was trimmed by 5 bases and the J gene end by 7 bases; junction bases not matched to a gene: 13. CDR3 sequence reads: CASSHPASGLGEQYF. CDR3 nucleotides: TGTGCCAGCAGCCACCCGGCTAGCGGGCTGGGTGAGCAGTACTTC. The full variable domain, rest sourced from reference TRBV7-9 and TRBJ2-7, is DTGVSQNPRHKITKRGQNVTFRCDPISEHNRLYWYRQTLGQGPEFLTYFQNEAQLEKSRLLSDRFSAERPKGSFSTLEIQRTEQGDSAMYLCASSHPASGLGEQYFGPGTRLTVT.

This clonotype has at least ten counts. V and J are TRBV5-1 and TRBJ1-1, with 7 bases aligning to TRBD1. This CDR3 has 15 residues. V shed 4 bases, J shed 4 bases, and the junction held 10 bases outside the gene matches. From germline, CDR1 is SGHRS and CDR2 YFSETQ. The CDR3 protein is CASSRTGQVSTEAFF. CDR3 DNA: TGCGCCAGCAGCAGGACCGGACAGGTTTCCACTGAAGCTTTCTTT.

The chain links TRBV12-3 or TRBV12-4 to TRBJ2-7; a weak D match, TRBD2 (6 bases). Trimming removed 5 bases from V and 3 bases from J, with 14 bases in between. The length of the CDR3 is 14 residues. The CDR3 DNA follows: TGTGCCAGCAGTCAGGGACGGGGGAGCTACGAGCAGTACTTC. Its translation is CASSQGRGSYEQYF.

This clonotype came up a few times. In DNA, the CDR3 is TGCGCCAGCAGCTTAATGGGCCGGGAGCAGTACTTC. It specifies CASSLMGREQYF. The gene calls are TRBV5-1 and TRBJ2-7; no firm D call. V dropped 2 bases and J dropped 7 bases, with 10 bases sitting between them. Germline loops: CDR1 SGHRS, CDR2 YFSETQ. The CDR3 is made up of 12 amino acids.

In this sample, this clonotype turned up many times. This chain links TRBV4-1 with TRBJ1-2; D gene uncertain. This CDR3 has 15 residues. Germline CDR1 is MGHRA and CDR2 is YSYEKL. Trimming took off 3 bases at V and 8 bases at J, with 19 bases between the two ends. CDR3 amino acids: CASSHEPQRRGGYTF. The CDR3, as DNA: TGCGCCAGCAGCCACGAACCGCAGAGGAGAGGCGGCTACACCTTC.

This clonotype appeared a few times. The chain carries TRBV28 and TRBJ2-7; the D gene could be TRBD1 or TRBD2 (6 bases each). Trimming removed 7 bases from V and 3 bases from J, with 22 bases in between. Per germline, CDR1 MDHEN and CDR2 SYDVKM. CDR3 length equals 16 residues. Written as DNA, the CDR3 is TGTGCCAGCAAACAACTAGGTTGGGGGGCCGACTACGAGCAGTACTTC. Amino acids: CASKQLGWGADYEQYF.

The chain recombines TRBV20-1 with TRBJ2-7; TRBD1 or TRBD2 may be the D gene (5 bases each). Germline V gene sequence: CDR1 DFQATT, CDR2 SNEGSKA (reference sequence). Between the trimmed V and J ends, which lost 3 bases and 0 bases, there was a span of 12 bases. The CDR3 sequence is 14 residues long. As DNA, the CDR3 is TGCAGTGCTAGGGGGACGGCGCCCTCCTACGAGCAGTACTTC. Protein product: CSARGTAPSYEQYF.

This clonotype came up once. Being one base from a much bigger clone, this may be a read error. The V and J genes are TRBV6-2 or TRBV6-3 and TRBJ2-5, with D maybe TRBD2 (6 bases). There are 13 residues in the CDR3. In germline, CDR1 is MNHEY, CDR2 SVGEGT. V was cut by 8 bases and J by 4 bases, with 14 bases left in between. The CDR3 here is CASVTGEVETQYF. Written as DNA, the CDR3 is TGTGCCAGCGTCACGGGAGAGGTAGAGACCCAGTACTTC.

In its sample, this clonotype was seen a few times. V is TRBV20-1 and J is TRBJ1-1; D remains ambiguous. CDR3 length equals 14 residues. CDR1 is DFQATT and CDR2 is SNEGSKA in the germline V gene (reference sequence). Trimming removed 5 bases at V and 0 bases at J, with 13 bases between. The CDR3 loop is CSAPTAIMNTEAFF. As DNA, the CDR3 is TGCAGTGCTCCTACAGCCATCATGAACACTGAAGCTTTCTTT.

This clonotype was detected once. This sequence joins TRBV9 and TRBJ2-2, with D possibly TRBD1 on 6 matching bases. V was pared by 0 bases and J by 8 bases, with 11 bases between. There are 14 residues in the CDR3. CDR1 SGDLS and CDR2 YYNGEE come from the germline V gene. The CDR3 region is CASSVEKGTGELFF. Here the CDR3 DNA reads TGTGCCAGCAGCGTAGAGAAGGGGACAGGGGAGCTGTTTTTT.

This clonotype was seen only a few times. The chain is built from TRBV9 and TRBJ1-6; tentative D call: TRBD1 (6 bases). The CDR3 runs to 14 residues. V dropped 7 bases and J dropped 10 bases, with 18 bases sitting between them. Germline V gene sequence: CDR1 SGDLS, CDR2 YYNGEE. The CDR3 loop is CASAGGLTGSPLHF. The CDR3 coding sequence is TGTGCCAGCGCGGGGGGGTTAACAGGGTCACCCCTCCACTTT.

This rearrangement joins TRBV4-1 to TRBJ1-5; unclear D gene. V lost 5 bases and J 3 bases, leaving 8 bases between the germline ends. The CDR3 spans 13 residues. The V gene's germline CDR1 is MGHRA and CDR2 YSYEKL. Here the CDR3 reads CASSVQDNQPQHF. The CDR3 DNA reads TGCGCCAGCAGCGTGCAGGACAATCAGCCCCAGCATTTT.